The 21 T cell receptor beta chains in this list originate from one sample, sequenced in a study of T-cell reconstitution after alpha-beta-depleted transplantation in children. It was with unique molecular identifiers that the TCRbeta library was prepared. TCRdb passed the PCR reads through MiXCR, listing each CDR3 protein once. Of around 6,100 distinct CDR3 sequences in the sample, roughly 16% were seen once. Material: PBMCs, mostly from graft donor cells, obtained 60 days after TCRalphabeta/CD19-depleted stem cell transplant. The receptors shown here come from a male patient younger than 18 who had a stem cell transplant for acute myeloid leukemia, so the T cells may come from the graft donor.

This clonotype is termed medium-sized (0.01 to 0.1%). V gene TRBV5-1 combines with J gene TRBJ2-7; 9 nucleotides agree with TRBD2. From germline, CDR1 is SGHRS and CDR2 YFSETQ. V lost 0 bases, J lost 1 base, and 11 bases stayed unmatched. The length of the CDR3 is 18 residues. The CDR3 protein is CASSLVSSGTFSSYEQYF. The DNA of the CDR3 is TGCGCCAGCAGCTTGGTCTCTAGCGGGACCTTTAGTTCCTACGAGCAGTACTTC.

The rearrangement uses TRBV9 and TRBJ2-5, with 13 positions matching TRBD2. Germline lookup yields CDR1 SGDLS and CDR2 YYNGEE. V lost 2 bases and J lost 3; bases outside the gene matches: 4. CDR3 length: 16 amino acids. DNA of the CDR3: TGTGCCAGCAGCGTTGGACTAGCGGGAGTCGAAGAGACCCAGTACTTC. This gives the protein CASSVGLAGVEETQYF.

The chain carries TRBV10-3 and TRBJ1-2, with D perhaps matching TRBD1 (6 bases). Germline CDR1 reads ENHRY; CDR2 reads SYGVKD. The CDR3 spans 13 residues. The germline V and J ends were trimmed by 2 bases and 5 bases, with 9 bases remaining between them. CDR3 amino acids: CAISERQGYGYTF. As DNA, the CDR3 is TGTGCCATCAGTGAGAGGCAGGGGTATGGCTACACCTTC.

This clonotype was observed a handful of times. The chain employs TRBV7-2 and TRBJ2-5; either TRBD1 or TRBD2 may supply D (5 bases each). CDR1 is SGHTA, CDR2 FQGNSA, per germline. The CDR3 is 12 residues long. Trimming took off 5 bases at V and 4 bases at J, with 8 bases between the two ends. The CDR3, as DNA: TGTGCCAGCAGCCGAGGGGTAGAGACCCAGTACTTC. Translating it yields CASSRGVETQYF.

The chain is built from TRBV14 and TRBJ1-1; perhaps TRBD1 as D (5 bases). Trimming cost V 3 bases and J 4 bases, with 15 bases left between them. Germline assignment: CDR1 SGHDN and CDR2 FVKESK. The CDR3 is 15 residues long. The chain's CDR3 is CASSHRVGLGTEAFF. CDR3 sequence (DNA): TGTGCCAGCAGCCACAGGGTTGGCCTGGGCACTGAAGCTTTCTTT.

This clonotype is medium-sized within its sample. This sequence joins TRBV7-2 and TRBJ2-1; tentatively, D is TRBD2 (6 bases). CDR3 length equals 14 residues. Germline CDR1 SGHTA, CDR2 FQGNSA. The V and J ends lost 8 bases and 8 bases respectively, with 19 bases between them. CDR3 residues: CASGSRRELDEQFF. The CDR3 DNA is TGTGCCAGCGGATCGAGACGGGAGCTCGATGAGCAGTTCTTC.

V is TRBV9 and J is TRBJ2-2; the D is unclear. V was pared by 1 base and J by 5 bases, with 6 bases between. The CDR3 sequence is 13 residues long. Germline loops: CDR1 SGDLS, CDR2 YYNGEE. The CDR3 protein is CASSVMGTGELFF. As DNA, the CDR3 is TGTGCCAGCAGCGTAATGGGGACCGGGGAGCTGTTTTTT.

In its sample, this clonotype is medium-sized. One end of the junction is discordant with germline, which a read error may explain. The chain joins TRBV5-4 to TRBJ2-1; the D is unclear. This CDR3 has 15 amino acids. The germline V gene has CDR1 SGHNT and CDR2 YYREEE (reference sequence). CDR3 in amino acids: CASSSPALRDNVQFF. CDR3 in DNA: TGTGCCAGCAGCTCCCCCGCCCTGCGAGACAATGTGCAGTTCTTC.

This clonotype came up a few times. J is TRBJ2-5 and V is TRBV2; no clear D. Germline loops: CDR1 SNHLY, CDR2 FYNNEI. Deletions cut 6 bases from V and 1 base from J, with 9 bases between. The length of the CDR3 is 13 residues. The DNA of the CDR3 is TGTGCCAGCAGCCTTCGGTCCCAAGAGACCCAGTACTTC. It specifies CASSLRSQETQYF.

CDR3 sequence: CSARPQRTSGTEQYF. CDR3 nucleotide sequence: TGCAGTGCTAGACCCCAGAGGACTAGCGGGACCGAGCAGTACTTC. The chain is built from TRBV20-1 and TRBJ2-7; TRBD2 matches 12 bases. Losses at the gene ends were 2 bases for V and 6 bases for J; bases not matched to a gene: 8. In germline, CDR1 is DFQATT, CDR2 SNEGSKA (reference sequence). The CDR3 has 15 residues.

In its sample, this clonotype was seen a few times. CDR3 DNA: TGTGCCAGCAGTTTAGGGGTCGGGGGGCGGACTGAAGCTTTCTTT. The encoded protein is CASSLGVGGRTEAFF. The chain has TRBV27 and TRBJ1-1; possible D gene TRBD1, 6 bases. Germline V gene lookup returns CDR1 MNHEY and CDR2 SMNVEV (reference sequence). The CDR3 consists of 15 residues. The ends were cut back, 2 bases at V and 5 bases at J, with 15 bases in the middle.

This sequence joins TRBV7-9 and TRBJ1-4; possible D gene TRBD1, 5 bases. V was cut by 3 bases and J by 7 bases, with 9 bases left in between. Germline V gene sequence: CDR1 SEHNR, CDR2 FQNEAQ (reference sequence). The CDR3 extends over 13 amino acids. The CDR3 DNA reads as TGTGCCAGCAGCTTCCGGGACCCTGAAAAACTGTTTTTT. It specifies CASSFRDPEKLFF.

This clonotype is labeled medium-sized. The chain recombines TRBV20-1 with TRBJ1-1; 9 bases map to TRBD1. With V trimmed by 6 bases and J by 7 bases, 6 bases remained unmatched. This CDR3 comprises 12 residues. Germline V gives CDR1 DFQATT, CDR2 SNEGSKA (reference sequence). The CDR3 nucleotides read TGCAGTGCCACAGGGGGCGTGGGTGAAGCTTTCTTT. Its protein is CSATGGVGEAFF.

The chain carries TRBV28 and TRBJ1-2; D not resolved. V lost 6 bases to trimming and J lost 8 bases, with 7 bases between them. CDR1 is MDHEN and CDR2 is SYDVKM in the germline V gene. This CDR3 contains 10 residues. The CDR3 DNA reads as TGTGCCAGCAGGTTGGAGGGCTACACCTTC. This sequence encodes CASRLEGYTF.

The CDR3 nucleotides are TGTGCCAGCAGTCCAGGGTCTGCGAGCAATCAGCCCCAGCATTTT. It encodes CASSPGSASNQPQHF. The rearrangement joins TRBV12-3 or TRBV12-4 to TRBJ1-5; D may be TRBD1 (5 bases). Trimming removed 5 bases from V and 1 base from J, with 12 bases in between. This CDR3 has 15 residues.

The chain has TRBV25-1 and TRBJ2-1, with 10 positions matching TRBD2. This CDR3 contains 15 residues. The germline V gene has CDR1 MGHDK and CDR2 SYGVNS. The V gene end was trimmed by 8 bases and the J gene end by 3 bases; junction bases not matched to a gene: 7. The CDR3 region is CASGIGLADYNEQFF. DNA of the CDR3: TGTGCCAGCGGGATAGGACTAGCGGACTACAATGAGCAGTTCTTC.

This clonotype is labeled as medium-sized. At one end the junction does not follow the germline gene, possibly because of a read error. The rearrangement joins TRBV19 to TRBJ2-1; D ambiguous. CDR3 length equals 14 residues. Germline V gives CDR1 LNHDA, CDR2 SQIVND (reference sequence). As DNA, the CDR3 is TGCGCCAGTAGTATCCTCAATGAGGCCCCTCAGCAGTTCTTC. It is translated as CASSILNEAPQQFF. Based on the CDR3 plus reference TRBV19 and TRBJ2-1, the full variable domain is DGGITQSPKYLFRKEGQNVTLSCEQNLNHDAMYWYRQDPGQGLRLIYYSQIVNDFQKGDIAEGYSVSREKKESFPLTVTSAQKNPTAFYLCASSILNEAPQQFFGPGTRLTVL.

This clonotype has just a few counts. This chain links TRBV7-2 with TRBJ1-5; 7 bases fit TRBD1. This CDR3 has 14 residues. Trimming took 4 bases from V and 6 from J; bases not matched to a gene: 6. CDR1 is SGHTA, CDR2 FQGNSA, per germline. The CDR3 nucleotides are TGTGCCAGCAGCTCCGGACAGGTCCTTCAGCCCCAGCATTTT. It specifies CASSSGQVLQPQHF.

This clonotype is medium-sized. The rearrangement uses TRBV29-1 and TRBJ2-7, with 13 positions matching TRBD2. The J segment lost 4 bases and the V segment lost 6 bases, leaving 6 bases of the junction unmatched. Germline V gives CDR1 SQVTM, CDR2 ANQGSEA. The CDR3 runs to 14 residues. The CDR3 DNA follows: TGCAGCGTAGAACTAGCGGGAGGGCCGTACGAGCAGTACTTC. It yields the protein CSVELAGGPYEQYF.

Within the sample, this clonotype is medium-sized. V is TRBV6-5 and J is TRBJ2-2, with 9 bases matching TRBD2. This CDR3 has 16 residues. CDR1 and CDR2 from the germline V gene are MNHEY and SVGAGI. V trimming: 2 bases; J trimming: 6 bases; junction bases outside the gene matches: 7. The CDR3 coding sequence is TGTGCCAGCAGTTACATTGGGCTAGCGGGATCCGGGGAGCTGTTTTTT. Translated: CASSYIGLAGSGELFF.

In regard to this clonotype: An end of the junction does not agree with germline; a read error may underlie this. CDR3 bases: TGTGCCGGCAGCTTCCTAGCGGGAGGGCCAGATACGCAGTATTTT. As protein: CAGSFLAGGPDTQYF. The chain has TRBV7-2 and TRBJ2-3, with 12 bases that match TRBD2. The germline gives CDR1 SGHTA, CDR2 FQGNSA. The CDR3 runs 15 residues.